This TCR beta chain was recovered during a study of regulatory T cells in long-lasting Graves disease. The overall study: Positive TSH receptor antibodies alongside over 5 years of antithyroid drugs were what marked Graves' disease as persistent. General study points: Graves' patients with persistent disease showed TCR diversity lower than patients newly diagnosed. Those with persistent disease had in common more public clonotypes (about 3,000) than new patients (approximately 970).

The CDR3 has 13 amino acids. The germline gives CDR1 LGHNA, CDR2 YNFKEQ. Germline trimming cut 5 bases from V and 6 bases from J; bases unmatched to any gene: 6. This clonotype came up a few times. Its antigen remains unidentified. The time point: persistent/refractory GD, antithyroid drugs over 5 years with positive TRAb. With RNA extracted from PBMCs as input, the TCR library was made. Construction of the TCR beta libraries employed iRepertoire HTBI primers in conjunction with Arm-PCR of CDR3 regions. TCRdb used MiXCR to reprocess the multiplex PCR reads, holding one entry per CDR3 protein. This sample has about 470,000 distinct CDR3 sequences, with 20% found just once.

This TCR was sampled from a female donor with Graves disease. The gene calls are TRBV4-2 and TRBJ2-7; 8 nucleotides agree with TRBD1. The material was peripheral blood mononuclear cells (PBMCs), obtained when the disease was refractory, from a patient treated with antithyroid drugs. Written as DNA, the CDR3 is TGTGCCAGCAGCATCGACAGGGGAGGCGAGCAGTACTTC. It specifies CASSIDRGGEQYF.